This TCR beta chain was recovered during a study of Graves' ophthalmopathy and Graves' hyperthyroidism. The trim removed 5 bases at V and 4 bases at J, leaving 2 bases unmatched. This CDR3 contains 15 residues. RNA transcripts provided the template for amplifying TCR beta CDR3 regions. HTBI-primed first-round RT-PCR preceded second-round multiplex PCR. One entry per CDR3 protein, called by TCRdb with MiXCR from the multiplex PCR reads. Among about 25,000 distinct CDR3 sequences listed, approximately 48% were seen once. Many counts were recorded for this clonotype. Stable hyperthyroidism referred to disease that showed no ophthalmopathy within 18 months of follow-up. Researchers turned away patients with other autoimmune diseases, uncontrolled infections, pregnancy or lactation.

This rearrangement joins TRBV12-3 or TRBV12-4 to TRBJ2-1, with 13 bases matching TRBD2. The specimen was peripheral blood. This TCR derives from an adult woman with stable Graves' hyperthyroidism. DNA of the CDR3: TGTGCCAGCAGTCAACTAGCGGGAGGGTACAATGAGCAGTTCTTC. Translation gives CASSQLAGGYNEQFF.